This T cell receptor beta chain was sequenced in a study of T cells in localized non-small cell lung cancer. With 6 bases removed from V and 1 base from J, the gap between germline ends came to 15 bases. The CDR3 has 15 residues. Germline CDR1 and CDR2: SGHAT and FQNNGV. Overall study findings and caveats: Researchers found a median around 59 of the top 100 tumor clones in adjacent lung. Tumor trailed uninvolved adjacent lung in T cell clonality, which peaked there. Investigators sequenced only a single tumor region, leaving heterogeneity possible. Patients showing higher blood T cell density tended to see longer overall survival.

Measured with immunoSEQ multiplex PCR; TCRdb has only the in-frame clones, and not every one. The data show 60,000 to 65,000 clones, 85% to 90% seen once. Concerning this clone itself: As yet, its antigen is unknown.

This material consisted of peripheral blood, taken before any cancer treatment. This TCR was recovered from a woman aged 35 to 70 with stage I lung adenocarcinoma. J is TRBJ2-5 and V is TRBV11-2; D assignment may be TRBD1 or TRBD2 (5 bases each). The CDR3: CASRNNPGLQETQYF. The CDR3 DNA is TGTGCCAGCAGAAATAACCCGGGGCTCCAAGAGACCCAGTACTTC.